The clone carrying this T cell receptor (beta chain) was counted ten times or more. Its antigen is unknown. This entry is derived from a study of T cells after yellow fever vaccination. Study information: The authors prepared low-cell-number fractions using SMART-Seq v4 Ultra Low Input.

MiXCR was run by TCRdb on the 5' RACE reads, yielding one entry per CDR3 protein. The sample lists hundreds of thousands of distinct CDR3 sequences; about 13% were seen once. V lost 4 bases to trimming and J lost 1 base, with 9 bases between them. The CDR3 runs to 14 residues. CDR1 and CDR2 (germline): SGDLS, YYNGEE. Study observations and caveats: A small proportion of clonotypes was detected in both the CD4 and CD8 compartments. In FACS-sorted repertoires, abundant clonotypes from the bulk population could appear as contaminants. Post-booster reappearance was seen for most primary-vaccination clones (around 96% CD4, roughly 86% CD8).

This chain links TRBV9 with TRBJ1-5; possible D gene TRBD1, 5 bases. The material was PBMCs, obtained on the day of the yellow fever booster vaccination. The sequence was obtained from a man aged 25 to 40 who received the YFV17D yellow fever vaccine. The CDR3 spells CASSKGVSNQPQHF. CDR3 nucleotides: TGTGCCAGCAGCAAAGGGGTCAGCAATCAGCCCCAGCATTTT.